A selection of T cell receptor beta chains follows, all from one sample in a study of glioma-infiltrating T cells after dendritic cell vaccination. Using immunoSEQ multiplex PCR, the repertoire was profiled, and TCRdb retains in-frame clones only, with some absent. The repertoire holds tens of thousands of clones, approximately 80% seen once, with 2.1% in the top ten. Sample: blood, taken before dendritic cell vaccination. These receptors were obtained from a human donor with glioblastoma. Each CDR3 is given with its conserved first and last residue. A D gene is named only where the DNA matches it firmly. The size entry is marked missing in some rows and otherwise reads once, few, many or a size class.

V gene,clone size,J gene,D gene,CDR3 protein,CDR3 DNA
TRBV25-1,NA,TRBJ2-2,NA,CASSESRPGELFF,TGTGCCAGCAGTGAATCCAGGCCCGGGGAGCTGTTTTTT
TRBV25-1,NA,TRBJ1-2,TRBD1,CASSEFGAGGDYGYTF,TGTGCCAGCAGTGAATTTGGGGCAGGGGGTGACTATGGCTACACCTTC
TRBV30,once,TRBJ1-1,NA,CATSARGARTEAFF,TGTGCCACCAGCGCCCGCGGAGCGAGGACTGAAGCTTTCTTT
TRBV6-5,NA,TRBJ2-1,NA,CASSLPLARSHQEQFF,TGTGCCAGCAGTTTACCCCTAGCGAGGTCACACCAAGAGCAGTTCTTC
TRBV30,NA,TRBJ1-2,NA,CAWWGGSYGYTF,TGTGCCTGGTGGGGCGGATCCTATGGCTACACCTTC
TRBV6-1,few,TRBJ2-7,NA,CASSADRNTYEQYF,TGTGCCAGCAGCGCCGACAGGAATACCTACGAGCAGTACTTC
TRBV18,NA,TRBJ2-7,NA,CASSPQTYEQYF,TGTGCCAGCTCACCCCAAACCTACGAGCAGTACTTC
TRBV7-9,NA,TRBJ1-2,NA,CASSFGRSVTNYGYTF,TGTGCCAGCAGCTTCGGCAGGTCCGTTACTAACTATGGCTACACCTTC
TRBV6-5,NA,TRBJ2-7,NA,CASTRGTVYEQYF,TGTGCCAGCACCCGGGGTACGGTCTACGAGCAGTACTTC
TRBV18,NA,TRBJ1-2,TRBD1,CASSPGTGDYRNYGYTF,TGTGCCAGCTCACCCGGGACAGGGGACTACCGTAACTATGGCTACACCTTC
TRBV10-3,NA,TRBJ2-6,NA,CAISGWDTSGANVLTF,TGTGCCATCAGTGGTTGGGACACCTCTGGGGCCAACGTCCTGACTTTC
TRBV28,NA,TRBJ2-5,TRBD1,CAIGSGQQETQYF,TGTGCCATCGGATCGGGACAGCAAGAGACCCAGTACTTC
TRBV28,few,TRBJ2-1,NA,CASLRPGSYNEQFF,TGTGCCAGCCTAAGACCAGGCTCCTACAATGAGCAGTTCTTC
TRBV18,NA,TRBJ2-1,TRBD2,CASSPPGTSGYNEQFF,TGTGCCAGCTCACCACCCGGGACTAGCGGCTACAATGAGCAGTTCTTC
TRBV4-1,NA,TRBJ2-1,TRBD1,CASSSDRRGKSSYNEQFF,TGCGCCAGCAGCTCCGACCGCAGGGGGAAAAGCTCCTACAATGAGCAGTTCTTC